Presented here are 12 T cell receptor beta chains from one specimen sequenced in a study of blood T cells in healthy people across ages. Next came a second PCR, run for about 7 to 12 cycles, which used a sample-barcoded 5' primer along with a J-beta primer mix. TCRdb recomputed calls from the 5' RACE reads with MiXCR, one row per CDR3 protein. Of about 780,000 distinct CDR3 sequences listed, 55% to 65% are singletons. Sequencing was carried out using blood. The receptor source for this set is a man aged 25 to 40 in good health.

The chain combines TRBV29-1 with TRBJ2-3; 9 positions match TRBD2. Germline V gene lookup returns CDR1 SQVTM and CDR2 ANQGSEA. The J segment lost 1 base and the V segment lost 7 bases, leaving 15 bases of the junction unmatched. This CDR3 is built from 17 residues. CDR3 loop: CSATHPTASGGTDTQYF. Written as DNA, the CDR3 is TGCAGCGCCACCCACCCAACGGCTAGCGGGGGCACAGATACGCAGTATTTT.

CDR3 in amino acids: CASSLGRREIAYEQYF. CDR3 DNA sequence: TGTGCCAGCAGTTTGGGGCGCAGGGAGATCGCCTACGAGCAGTACTTC. The chain joins TRBV6-5 to TRBJ2-4, with D perhaps assigned TRBD1 or TRBD2 (5 bases each). Near its end, the DNA agrees better with TRBJ2-7, so the J call may be wrong. This CDR3 is 16 amino acids long. The V gene's germline CDR1 is MNHEY and CDR2 SVGAGI.

This clonotype appeared many times. The genes are TRBV9 and TRBJ2-6; D is ambiguous. Germline CDR1 is SGDLS and CDR2 is YYNGEE. Deletions cut 4 bases from V and 0 bases from J, with 8 bases between. The CDR3 has 15 amino acids. The CDR3, as DNA: TGTGCCAGCAGCCAAAGAGTCTCTGGGGCCAACGTCCTGACTTTC. Translated, it gives CASSQRVSGANVLTF.

This clonotype was detected only a few times. The chain links TRBV9 to TRBJ2-6; D possibly corresponds to TRBD2 (6 bases). The V gene's germline CDR1 is SGDLS and CDR2 YYNGEE. The CDR3 contains 17 residues. Trimming stripped 0 bases from V and 2 bases from J, with 12 bases between. This CDR3 is CASSVEGGQPGANVLTF. Written as DNA, the CDR3 is TGTGCCAGCAGCGTAGAGGGAGGACAACCTGGGGCCAACGTCCTGACTTTC. The variable domain in full, with the rest retrieved from reference TRBV9 and TRBJ2-6, is DSGVTQTPKHLITATGQRVTLRCSPRSGDLSVYWYQQSLDQGLQFLIQYYNGEERAKGNILERFSAQQFPDLHSELNLSSLELGDSALYFCASSVEGGQPGANVLTFGAGSRLTVL.

The gene calls are TRBV18 and TRBJ1-2; D is undetermined. Germline V gives CDR1 KGHSH, CDR2 LQKENI. Trimming took 3 bases from V and 8 from J, leaving 10 bases between them. CDR3 length: 12 amino acids. CDR3 nucleotides: TGTGCCAGCTCACCGGGAGGAGCCGGCTACACCTTC. This codes for CASSPGGAGYTF.

The chain uses TRBV9 and TRBJ2-5; 10 positions match TRBD1. The end of the DNA fits TRBJ2-7 better, so the J call may be wrong. The CDR3 runs to 14 residues. The germline V gene has CDR1 SGDLS and CDR2 YYNGEE. The CDR3 spells CASSATGTGAEQYF. In DNA form, the CDR3 reads TGTGCCAGCAGCGCGACCGGGACAGGGGCCGAGCAGTACTTC.

The genes are TRBV10-3 and TRBJ1-4, with 9 bases matching TRBD1. The J segment lost 7 bases and the V segment lost 6 bases, leaving 9 bases of the junction unmatched. CDR1 is ENHRY, CDR2 SYGVKD, per germline. This CDR3 is 15 amino acids long. The CDR3 DNA is TGTGCCATCAGCTCAACAGGGGGCTTGGGTGAAAAACTGTTTTTT. Translation: CAISSTGGLGEKLFF.

The rearrangement joins TRBV6-1 to TRBJ2-1, with D possibly being TRBD1 (6 bases). The CDR3 is made up of 11 amino acids. Germline loops: CDR1 MNHNS, CDR2 SASEGT. The CDR3 DNA is TGTGCTGGGGAACAGGGAGATGAGCAGTTCTTC. Translated: CAGEQGDEQFF.

The chain joins TRBV20-1 to TRBJ2-1; D is undetermined. Germline V CDR1 and CDR2: DFQATT, SNEGSKA (reference sequence). V gave up 3 bases and J gave up 7 bases, with 4 bases separating them. This CDR3 has 10 residues. The CDR3 region has the DNA TGCAGTGCTAGTCTAAATGAGCAGTTCTTC. Its translation: CSASLNEQFF.

This clonotype was picked up a small number of times. The chain has TRBV7-8 and TRBJ2-3; D unresolved. Trimming stripped 0 bases from V and 1 base from J, with 8 bases between. Germline V lookup: CDR1 SGHVS, CDR2 FQNEAQ. The CDR3 totals 15 residues. The CDR3 here is CASSLALGGTDTQYF. The DNA of the CDR3 is TGTGCCAGCAGCTTAGCGCTGGGTGGCACAGATACGCAGTATTTT.

This clonotype was picked up a small number of times. V is TRBV20-1 and J is TRBJ2-5; D perhaps matches TRBD1 (6 bases). The CDR3 has 14 amino acids. V was trimmed by 6 bases and J by 2 bases, leaving 16 bases between them. The germline V gene has CDR1 DFQATT and CDR2 SNEGSKA (reference sequence). The CDR3 DNA reads TGCAGTGCCCCGGGACAACCCATACAAGAGACCCAGTACTTC. It codes for CSAPGQPIQETQYF.

This chain links TRBV27 with TRBJ2-7; a weak D match, TRBD2 (6 bases). Per the germline V gene, CDR1 is MNHEY and CDR2 is SMNVEV (reference sequence). Trimming cost V 3 bases and J 5 bases, with 11 bases left between them. The CDR3 loop spans 13 amino acids. CDR3 residues: CASSFLAGNEQYF. The DNA for the CDR3 is TGTGCCAGCAGTTTCCTGGCGGGGAACGAGCAGTACTTC.